Each of the 3 T cell receptor beta chains below was sequenced from the same sample in a study of CXCR3-negative and CXCR3-positive naive CD8 T cells (dated by TCRdb to between 2018 and 2020). TCRdb records NextSeq 550 as the sequencer. The Human TCR Profiling Kit (MiLaboratory) was used to make UMI-labeled 5' RACE TRB cDNA libraries. The reads, reprocessed by TCRdb, yield one row per CDR3 protein sequence and no DNA. The sample's clone listing holds 75,000 to 95,000 distinct CDR3 sequences. Of the sample, 0.9% to 1.2% is held by the ten largest clones. The sequencing sample was made of naive CXCR3- CD8+ T cells from blood. Sample cell subset or site, as interpreted from the label and publication: CD45RO-CCR7+CD27+CD95- naive CD8+ T cells lacking CXCR3 (TNR3-). These receptors were obtained from a human donor in good health. Some clones in this sample may be carry-over from other donors' samples.

CDR3 loop: CASSLDPGGGYEQYF. J is TRBJ2-7 and V is TRBV11-2; no DNA is available, so the TRBD2 call from TCRdb remains unchecked. Germline-derived CDR1 and CDR2 are SGHAT and FQNNGV. The CDR3 has 15 residues.

This chain links TRBV6-5 with TRBJ2-5; TCRdb's D call, TRBD1, is unchecked because there is no DNA. The CDR3 is 14 amino acids. Germline V gene lookup returns CDR1 MNHEY and CDR2 SVGAGI. The CDR3 is CASSLGDGEETQYF.

The chain has TRBV4-1 and TRBJ1-5. CDR3 length: 15 residues. The V gene's germline CDR1 is MGHRA and CDR2 YSYEKL. The CDR3: CASSLDGRASEPQHF.